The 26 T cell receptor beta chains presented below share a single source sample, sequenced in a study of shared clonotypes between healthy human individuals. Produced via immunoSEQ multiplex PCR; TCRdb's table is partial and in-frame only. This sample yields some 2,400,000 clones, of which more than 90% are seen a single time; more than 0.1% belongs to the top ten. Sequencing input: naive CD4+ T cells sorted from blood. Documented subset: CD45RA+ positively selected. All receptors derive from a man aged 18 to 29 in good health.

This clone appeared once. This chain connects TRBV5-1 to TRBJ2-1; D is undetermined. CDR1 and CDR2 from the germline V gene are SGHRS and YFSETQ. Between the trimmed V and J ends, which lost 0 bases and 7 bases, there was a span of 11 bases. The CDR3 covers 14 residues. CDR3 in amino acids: CASSLAELTNEQFF. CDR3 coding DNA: TGCGCCAGCAGCTTGGCCGAGCTTACGAATGAGCAGTTCTTC.

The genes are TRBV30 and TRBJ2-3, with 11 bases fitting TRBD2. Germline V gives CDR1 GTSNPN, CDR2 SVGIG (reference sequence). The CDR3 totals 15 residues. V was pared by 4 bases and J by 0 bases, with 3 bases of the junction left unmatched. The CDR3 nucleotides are TGTGCCTGGACGACTAGCGGGACCAGCACAGATACGCAGTATTTT. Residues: CAWTTSGTSTDTQYF.

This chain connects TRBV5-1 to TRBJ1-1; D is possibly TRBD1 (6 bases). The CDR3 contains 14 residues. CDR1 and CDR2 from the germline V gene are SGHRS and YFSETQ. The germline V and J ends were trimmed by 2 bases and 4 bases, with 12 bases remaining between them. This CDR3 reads CASSLSGDGTEAFF. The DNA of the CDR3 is TGCGCCAGCAGCTTATCAGGGGACGGCACTGAAGCTTTCTTT. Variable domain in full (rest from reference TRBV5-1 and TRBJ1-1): KAGVTQTPRYLIKTRGQQVTLSCSPISGHRSVSWYQQTPGQGLQFLFEYFSETQRNKGNFPGRFSGRQFSNSRSEMNVSTLELGDSALYLCASSLSGDGTEAFFGQGTRLTVV.

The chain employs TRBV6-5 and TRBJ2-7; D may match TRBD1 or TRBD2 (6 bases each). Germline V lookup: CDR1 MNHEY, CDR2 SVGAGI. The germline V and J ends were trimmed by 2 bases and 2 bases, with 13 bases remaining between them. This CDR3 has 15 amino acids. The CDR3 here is CASSYKGEVPYEQYF. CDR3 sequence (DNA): TGTGCCAGCAGTTACAAGGGGGAGGTCCCCTACGAGCAGTACTTC.

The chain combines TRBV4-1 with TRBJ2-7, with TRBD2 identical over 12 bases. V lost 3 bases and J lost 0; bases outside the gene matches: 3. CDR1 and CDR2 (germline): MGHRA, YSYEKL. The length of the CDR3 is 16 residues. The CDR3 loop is CASSQETSGSSYEQYF. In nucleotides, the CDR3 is TGCGCCAGCAGCCAGGAGACTAGCGGGAGCTCCTACGAGCAGTACTTC.

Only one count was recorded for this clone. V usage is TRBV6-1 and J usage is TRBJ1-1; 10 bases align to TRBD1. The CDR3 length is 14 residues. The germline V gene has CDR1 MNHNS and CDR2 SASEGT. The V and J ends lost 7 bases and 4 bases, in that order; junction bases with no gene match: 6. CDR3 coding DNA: TGTGCCAGCATCCTGACAGGGGGCCTCACTGAAGCTTTCTTT. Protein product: CASILTGGLTEAFF.

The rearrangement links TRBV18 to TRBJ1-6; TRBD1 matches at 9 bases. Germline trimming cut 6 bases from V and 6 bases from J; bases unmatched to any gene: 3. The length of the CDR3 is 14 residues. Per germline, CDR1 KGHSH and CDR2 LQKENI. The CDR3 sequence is CASSRDRVNSPLHF. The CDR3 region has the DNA TGTGCCAGCTCCCGGGACAGGGTTAATTCACCCCTCCACTTT.

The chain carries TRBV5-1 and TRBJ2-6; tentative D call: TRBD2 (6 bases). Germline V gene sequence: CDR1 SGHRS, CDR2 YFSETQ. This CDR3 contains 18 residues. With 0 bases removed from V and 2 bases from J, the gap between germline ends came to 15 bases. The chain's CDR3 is CASSLAGRGRTGANVLTF. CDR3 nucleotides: TGCGCCAGCAGCTTGGCCGGGCGGGGCCGGACTGGGGCCAACGTCCTGACTTTC.

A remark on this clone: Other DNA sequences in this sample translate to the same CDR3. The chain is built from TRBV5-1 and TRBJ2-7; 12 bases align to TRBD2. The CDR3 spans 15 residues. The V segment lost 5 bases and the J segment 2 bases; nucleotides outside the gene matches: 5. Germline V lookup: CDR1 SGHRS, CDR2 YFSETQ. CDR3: CASSLGLAGPYEQYF. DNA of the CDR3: TGCGCCAGCAGTCTTGGACTAGCGGGACCCTACGAGCAGTACTTC. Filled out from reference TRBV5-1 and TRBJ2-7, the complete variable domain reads KAGVTQTPRYLIKTRGQQVTLSCSPISGHRSVSWYQQTPGQGLQFLFEYFSETQRNKGNFPGRFSGRQFSNSRSEMNVSTLELGDSALYLCASSLGLAGPYEQYFGPGTRLTVT.

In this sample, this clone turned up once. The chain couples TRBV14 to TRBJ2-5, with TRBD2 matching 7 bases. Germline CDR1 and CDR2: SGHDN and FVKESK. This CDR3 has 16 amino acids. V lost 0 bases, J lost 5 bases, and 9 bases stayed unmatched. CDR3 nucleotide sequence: TGTGCCAGCAGCCAAGATCGCGGGACTACCCTCGAGACCCAGTACTTC. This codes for CASSQDRGTTLETQYF.

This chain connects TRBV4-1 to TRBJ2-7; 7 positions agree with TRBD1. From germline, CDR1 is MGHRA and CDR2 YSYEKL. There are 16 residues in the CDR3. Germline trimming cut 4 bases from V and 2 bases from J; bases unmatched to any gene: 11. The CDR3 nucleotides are TGCGCCAGCAGCCGCTCCAGTACAGGGGATGCCTACGAGCAGTACTTC. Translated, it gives CASSRSSTGDAYEQYF.

Here the CDR3 DNA reads TGCGCCAGCAGCCCTCAACCGGGACAGGGTGGGAATGAGCAGTTCTTC. Its protein product is CASSPQPGQGGNEQFF. This chain connects TRBV5-1 to TRBJ2-1; 9 bases align to TRBD1. The CDR3 sequence is 16 residues long. CDR1 and CDR2 (germline): SGHRS, YFSETQ. The junction had 12 bases not matched to a gene; V was cut back by 4 bases and J by 7 bases.

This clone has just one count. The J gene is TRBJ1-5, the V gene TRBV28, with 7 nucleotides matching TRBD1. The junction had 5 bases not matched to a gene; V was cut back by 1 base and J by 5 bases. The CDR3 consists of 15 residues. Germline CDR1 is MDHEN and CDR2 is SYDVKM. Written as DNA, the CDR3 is TGTGCCAGCAGTTTATACAGGGGAAAGGATCAGCCCCAGCATTTT. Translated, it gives CASSLYRGKDQPQHF.

The CDR3 DNA reads TGTGCCAGCAGCCCTGATCAGGGTTTCCACGAGCAGTACTTC. Its translation: CASSPDQGFHEQYF. The chain employs TRBV7-2 and TRBJ2-7, with D possibly matching TRBD1 (5 bases). Per the germline V gene, CDR1 is SGHTA and CDR2 is FQGNSA. The CDR3 sequence is 14 residues long. V was clipped by 5 bases and J by 5 bases, with 16 bases between them.

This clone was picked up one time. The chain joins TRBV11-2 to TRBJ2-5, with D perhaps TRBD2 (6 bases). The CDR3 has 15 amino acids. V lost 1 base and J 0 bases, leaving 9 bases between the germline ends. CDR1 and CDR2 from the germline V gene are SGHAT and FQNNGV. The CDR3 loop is CASSLGGRHQETQYF. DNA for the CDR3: TGTGCCAGCAGCTTAGGGGGGAGGCACCAAGAGACCCAGTACTTC.

The DNA of the CDR3 is TGTGCCAGCAGTTACTCGCGGCAGCCCCTAGGCTACACCTTC. Translation gives CASSYSRQPLGYTF. V gene TRBV6-5 combines with J gene TRBJ1-2, with D hard to call. CDR1 and CDR2 (germline): MNHEY, SVGAGI. The CDR3 covers 14 residues. With 0 bases removed from V and 8 bases from J, the gap between germline ends came to 13 bases.

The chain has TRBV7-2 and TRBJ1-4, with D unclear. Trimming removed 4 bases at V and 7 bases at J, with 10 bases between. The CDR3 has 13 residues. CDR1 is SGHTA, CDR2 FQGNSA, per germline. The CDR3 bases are TGTGCCAGCAGCTCTGGACGGGGTGAAAAACTGTTTTTT. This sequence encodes CASSSGRGEKLFF.

The CDR3 is CASSSGTRRTDTQYF. CDR3 in DNA: TGTGCCAGCAGTTCCGGGACTAGGCGCACAGATACGCAGTATTTT. The chain combines TRBV5-6 with TRBJ2-3, with 8 nucleotides matching TRBD2. V trimming: 5 bases; J trimming: 1 base; junction bases outside the gene matches: 6. Germline lookup yields CDR1 SGHDT and CDR2 YYEEEE. The CDR3 runs to 15 residues.

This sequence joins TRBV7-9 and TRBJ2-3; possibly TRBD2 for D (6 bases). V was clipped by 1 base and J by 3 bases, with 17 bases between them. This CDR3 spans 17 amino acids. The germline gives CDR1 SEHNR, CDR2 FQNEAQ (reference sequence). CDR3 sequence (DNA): TGTGCCAGCAGCTTAGTGATATCGGGGGAAGGTACAGATACGCAGTATTTT. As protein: CASSLVISGEGTDTQYF.

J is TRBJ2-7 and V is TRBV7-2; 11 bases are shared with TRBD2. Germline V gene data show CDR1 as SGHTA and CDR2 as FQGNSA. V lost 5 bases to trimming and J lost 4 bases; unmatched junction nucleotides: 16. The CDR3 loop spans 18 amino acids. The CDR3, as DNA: TGTGCCAGCAGCATTCGGACGGCGGGGACTAGCGGACGATACGAGCAGTACTTC. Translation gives CASSIRTAGTSGRYEQYF.

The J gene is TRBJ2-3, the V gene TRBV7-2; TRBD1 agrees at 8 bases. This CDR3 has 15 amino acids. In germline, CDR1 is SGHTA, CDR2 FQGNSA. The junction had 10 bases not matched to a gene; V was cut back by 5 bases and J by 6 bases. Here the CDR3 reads CASSPRAGGMDTQYF. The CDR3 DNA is TGTGCCAGCAGCCCACGGGCAGGGGGCATGGATACGCAGTATTTT.

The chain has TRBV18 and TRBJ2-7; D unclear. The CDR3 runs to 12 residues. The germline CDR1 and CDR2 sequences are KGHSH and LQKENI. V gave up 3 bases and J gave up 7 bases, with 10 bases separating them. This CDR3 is CASSPGVGEQYF. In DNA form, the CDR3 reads TGTGCCAGCTCACCTGGGGTTGGTGAGCAGTACTTC.

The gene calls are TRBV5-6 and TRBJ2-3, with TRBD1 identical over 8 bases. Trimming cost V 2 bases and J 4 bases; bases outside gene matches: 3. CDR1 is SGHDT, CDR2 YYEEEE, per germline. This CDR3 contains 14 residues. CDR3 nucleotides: TGTGCCAGCAGCTTCGGACAGGGTGCAGATACGCAGTATTTT. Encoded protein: CASSFGQGADTQYF.

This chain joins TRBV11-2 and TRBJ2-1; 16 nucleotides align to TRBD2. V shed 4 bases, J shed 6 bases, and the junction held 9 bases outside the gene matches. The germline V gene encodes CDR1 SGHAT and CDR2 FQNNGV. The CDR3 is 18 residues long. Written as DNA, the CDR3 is TGTGCCAGCAGCTCCCGCGGGACTAGCGGGAGGGCCGGCAATGAGCAGTTCTTC. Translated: CASSSRGTSGRAGNEQFF.

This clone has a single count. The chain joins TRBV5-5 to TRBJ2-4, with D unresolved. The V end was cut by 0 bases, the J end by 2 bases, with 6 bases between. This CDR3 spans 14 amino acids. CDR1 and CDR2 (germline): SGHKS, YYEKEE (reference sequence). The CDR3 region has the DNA TGTGCCAGCAGCTTGGTGGGGACCAAAAACATTCAGTACTTC. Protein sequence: CASSLVGTKNIQYF.

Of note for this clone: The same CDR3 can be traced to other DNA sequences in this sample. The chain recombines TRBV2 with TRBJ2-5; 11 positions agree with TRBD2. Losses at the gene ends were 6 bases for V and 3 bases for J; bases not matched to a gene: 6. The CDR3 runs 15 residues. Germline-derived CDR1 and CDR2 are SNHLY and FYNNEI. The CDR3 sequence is CASREKLAGEETQYF. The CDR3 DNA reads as TGTGCCAGCAGGGAAAAACTAGCGGGGGAAGAGACCCAGTACTTC.